These 23 T cell receptor beta chains originate from one sample sequenced in a study of blood T cell repertoires in COVID-19. Sequencing was performed with immunoSEQ multiplex PCR; in TCRdb, only in-frame clones are kept and a portion is missing. The sample lists approximately 300,000 clones, roughly 90% seen once, with around 20% in the top ten. The specimen sequenced was PBMCs or T cells enriched from blood (not recorded which). These receptors were collected from a woman aged 25 to 39 who had recovered from COVID-19.

The sample holds one count of this clone. The gene calls are TRBV28 and TRBJ2-7; D perhaps matches TRBD1 (5 bases). The germline V and J ends were trimmed by 5 bases and 8 bases, with 13 bases remaining between them. The CDR3 loop spans 12 amino acids. CDR1 MDHEN and CDR2 SYDVKM come from the germline V gene. The CDR3 reads CASSVQAYKQYF. DNA of the CDR3: TGTGCCAGCAGTGTACAGGCGTATAAGCAGTACTTC.

The rearrangement links TRBV7-2 to TRBJ1-4; 8 nucleotides match TRBD1. The CDR3 extends over 15 amino acids. Germline CDR1 SGHTA, CDR2 FQGNSA. V lost 5 bases, J lost 8 bases, and 10 bases stayed unmatched. The CDR3 loop is CASSRQGAAGEKLFF. DNA of the CDR3: TGTGCCAGCAGCCGCCAGGGGGCGGCCGGAGAAAAACTGTTTTTT.

The chain links TRBV28 to TRBJ2-3, with D possibly matching TRBD2 (5 bases). Germline CDR1 reads MDHEN; CDR2 reads SYDVKM. CDR3 length equals 15 residues. V was pared by 3 bases and J by 0 bases, with 10 bases between. The CDR3 loop is CASSFAGHSTDTQYF. CDR3 DNA sequence: TGTGCCAGCAGTTTCGCGGGCCATAGCACAGATACGCAGTATTTT.

V gene TRBV7-9 combines with J gene TRBJ1-2; 7 bases fit TRBD1. V lost 0 bases, J lost 8 bases, and 6 bases stayed unmatched. The germline V gene has CDR1 SEHNR and CDR2 FQNEAQ (reference sequence). The CDR3 is 14 amino acids. Written as DNA, the CDR3 is TGTGCCAGCAGCTTAGCCGGACAGGCCGGGGGCTACACCTTC. Its protein is CASSLAGQAGGYTF.

V and J are TRBV7-2 and TRBJ1-3, with D perhaps matching TRBD1 (5 bases). V was pared by 1 base and J by 0 bases, with 10 bases between. Germline V lookup: CDR1 SGHTA, CDR2 FQGNSA. The CDR3 extends over 16 amino acids. CDR3 sequence (DNA): TGTGCCAGCAGCTTAGTGGCGGGGGTCTCTGGAAACACCATATATTTT. Protein product: CASSLVAGVSGNTIYF.

The chain couples TRBV4-1 to TRBJ2-1; 14 bases are shared with TRBD2. This CDR3 region has 14 residues. The V segment lost 3 bases and the J segment 10 bases; nucleotides outside the gene matches: 2. Germline values: CDR1 MGHRA, CDR2 YSYEKL. The CDR3 spells CASSQTSGGAEQFF. The CDR3 coding sequence is TGCGCCAGCAGCCAGACTAGCGGGGGGGCCGAGCAGTTCTTC.

The chain links TRBV27 to TRBJ2-7, with TRBD1 matching 8 bases. The germline V gene encodes CDR1 MNHEY and CDR2 SMNVEV (reference sequence). Trimming cost V 3 bases and J 6 bases; bases outside gene matches: 7. This CDR3 is built from 14 residues. CDR3 residues: CASSFRGRIVEQYF. The CDR3 DNA sequence: TGTGCCAGCAGTTTCAGGGGGCGAATCGTCGAGCAGTACTTC.

The genes are TRBV4-1 and TRBJ2-3; perhaps TRBD1 as D (6 bases). Germline assignment: CDR1 MGHRA and CDR2 YSYEKL. V was pared by 2 bases and J by 0 bases, with 18 bases between. The CDR3 runs 18 residues. The CDR3 DNA follows: TGCGCCAGCAGCCAACCCTATATAGGGGGACGTAGCACAGATACGCAGTATTTT. Protein: CASSQPYIGGRSTDTQYF.

The rearrangement joins TRBV18 to TRBJ1-1; D uncertain. V lost 2 bases to trimming and J lost 6 bases, with 10 bases between them. CDR3 size: 13 residues. The germline CDR1 and CDR2 sequences are KGHSH and LQKENI. The CDR3 DNA reads as TGTGCCAGCTCACCAATCAGGCGGGCTGAAGCTTTCTTT. It yields the protein CASSPIRRAEAFF. The full variable domain, rest sourced from reference TRBV18 and TRBJ1-1, is NAGVMQNPRHLVRRRGQEARLRCSPMKGHSHVYWYRQLPEEGLKFMVYLQKENIIDESGMPKERFSAEFPKEGPSILRIQQVVRGDSAAYFCASSPIRRAEAFFGQGTRLTVV.

The chain joins TRBV7-2 to TRBJ2-1; TRBD1 matches at 8 bases. Germline V gene data show CDR1 as SGHTA and CDR2 as FQGNSA. V lost 6 bases to trimming and J lost 9 bases; unmatched junction nucleotides: 7. The length of the CDR3 is 13 residues. As DNA, the CDR3 is TGTGCCAGCAGGCTAGGACAGGGCGGTGAGCAGTTCTTC. Translated, it gives CASRLGQGGEQFF.

The chain joins TRBV29-1 to TRBJ1-1; 9 bases fit TRBD1. CDR3 length equals 14 residues. The trim removed 6 bases at V and 5 bases at J, leaving 10 bases unmatched. Germline V gene lookup returns CDR1 SQVTM and CDR2 ANQGSEA. In DNA, the CDR3 is TGCAGCGTGGAGATCCTGACAGGGGGGACTGAAGCTTTCTTT. Its translation: CSVEILTGGTEAFF. The full variable domain, with the rest looked up from reference TRBV29-1 and TRBJ1-1, is SAVISQKPSRDICQRGTSLTIQCQVDSQVTMMFWYRQQPGQSLTLIATANQGSEATYESGFVIDKFPISRPNLTFSTLTVSNMSPEDSSIYLCSVEILTGGTEAFFGQGTRLTVV.

This clone turned up a few times. The V and J genes are TRBV20-1 and TRBJ1-3, with 9 bases fitting TRBD1. The CDR3 spans 16 residues. Germline CDR1 DFQATT, CDR2 SNEGSKA (reference sequence). V shed 3 bases and J 1 base; nucleotides not matched to a gene: 7. The CDR3 nucleotides are TGCAGTGCTAGTGGGGGACAGGGTAAATCTGGAAACACCATATATTTT. It specifies CSASGGQGKSGNTIYF.

This rearrangement joins TRBV19 to TRBJ2-1, with 9 bases aligning to TRBD2. Trimming at V came to 4 bases and at J to 3 bases, leaving 7 bases not matched to a gene. The CDR3 sequence is 16 residues long. Germline V gives CDR1 LNHDA, CDR2 SQIVND (reference sequence). The CDR3 DNA is TGTGCCAGTAGTAGAGTTCCGACTAGCGGCTACAATGAGCAGTTCTTC. Protein product: CASSRVPTSGYNEQFF. Variable domain in full (rest from reference TRBV19 and TRBJ2-1): DGGITQSPKYLFRKEGQNVTLSCEQNLNHDAMYWYRQDPGQGLRLIYYSQIVNDFQKGDIAEGYSVSREKKESFPLTVTSAQKNPTAFYLCASSRVPTSGYNEQFFGPGTRLTVL.

The gene calls are TRBV4-1 and TRBJ2-7; TRBD2 might be the D (5 bases). Trimming took 1 base from V and 3 from J, leaving 7 bases between them. This CDR3 is built from 13 residues. CDR1 and CDR2 from the germline V gene are MGHRA and YSYEKL. CDR3 in DNA: TGCGCCAGCAGCCAAGCCGGACTCTACGAGCAGTACTTC. Encoded protein: CASSQAGLYEQYF.

The chain joins TRBV6-5 to TRBJ1-2, with D possibly TRBD1 on 6 matching bases. CDR3 length: 12 residues. Trimming cost V 6 bases and J 4 bases, with 9 bases left between them. CDR1 is MNHEY and CDR2 is SVGAGI in the germline V gene. This CDR3 reads CASSQGFYGYTF. DNA of the CDR3: TGTGCCAGCAGCCAGGGGTTCTATGGCTACACCTTC.

This clone was observed once. V is TRBV18 and J is TRBJ2-1, with 10 bases aligning to TRBD2. CDR1 and CDR2 from the germline V gene are KGHSH and LQKENI. V gave up 5 bases and J gave up 3 bases; unmatched junction bases: 13. The CDR3 runs 18 residues. The CDR3 spells CASSSDSLAGVGYNEQFF. The CDR3 DNA reads TGTGCCAGCTCATCCGATTCCCTAGCGGGAGTCGGCTACAATGAGCAGTTCTTC.

V and J are TRBV5-6 and TRBJ1-1, with unresolved D. From germline, CDR1 is SGHDT and CDR2 YYEEEE. The CDR3 extends over 15 amino acids. V gave up 4 bases and J gave up 1 base, with 14 bases separating them. The CDR3 DNA is TGTGCCAGCAGCCCGGGAGCCTCCCCGAACACTGAAGCTTTCTTT. Amino acid sequence: CASSPGASPNTEAFF.

The chain recombines TRBV9 with TRBJ1-6; tentatively, D is TRBD1 (6 bases). CDR1 SGDLS and CDR2 YYNGEE come from the germline V gene. V lost 1 base and J lost 5, with 10 bases in between. The CDR3 runs to 15 residues. In DNA form, the CDR3 reads TGTGCCAGCAGCGTACGAACAGGGAATAATTCACCCCTCCACTTT. It is translated as CASSVRTGNNSPLHF.

This chain uses TRBV12-3 or TRBV12-4 with TRBJ1-3; no reliable D call. V gave up 0 bases and J gave up 4 bases, with 4 bases separating them. The CDR3 is 13 residues long. DNA of the CDR3: TGTGCCAGCAGTTTAGCGCAGGGAAACACCATATATTTT. It yields the protein CASSLAQGNTIYF.

The chain employs TRBV11-2 and TRBJ2-3, with 12 bases lining up with TRBD2. Per germline, CDR1 SGHAT and CDR2 FQNNGV. The length of the CDR3 is 16 residues. After removal of 3 bases from V and 0 bases from J, the junction contained 1 base not matched to a gene. Written as DNA, the CDR3 is TGTGCCAGCAGCTTCGGGACTAGCGGGAGCACAGATACGCAGTATTTT. Its protein product is CASSFGTSGSTDTQYF.

The count of this clone is one. CDR3 in DNA: TGTGCCAGCAGCAAACAGGGGGGTCACACTGAAGCTTTCTTT. Translation gives CASSKQGGHTEAFF. The J gene is TRBJ1-1, the V gene TRBV27; 8 bases agree with TRBD1. The junction had 6 bases not matched to a gene; V was cut back by 6 bases and J by 3 bases. Germline CDR1 reads MNHEY; CDR2 reads SMNVEV (reference sequence). The CDR3 sequence is 14 residues long.

The chain combines TRBV4-3 with TRBJ1-6; D not resolved. Trimming removed 0 bases at V and 7 bases at J, with 7 bases between. The germline gives CDR1 LGHNA, CDR2 YSLEER. This CDR3 is built from 14 residues. CDR3 protein: CASSQELENSPLHF. The CDR3 DNA is TGCGCCAGCAGCCAAGAATTGGAGAATTCACCCCTCCACTTT.

A few counts support this clone. The chain has TRBV5-6 and TRBJ1-2; 8 nucleotides align to TRBD1. J gave up 0 bases and V 1 base, and 2 bases lay outside the gene matches. CDR3 length: 15 amino acids. CDR1 is SGHDT and CDR2 is YYEEEE in the germline V gene. CDR3 amino acids: CASSLTGGANYGYTF. In DNA, the CDR3 is TGTGCCAGCAGCTTGACAGGGGGAGCTAACTATGGCTACACCTTC. Variable domain in full (rest from reference TRBV5-6 and TRBJ1-2): DAGVTQSPTHLIKTRGQQVTLRCSPKSGHDTVSWYQQALGQGPQFIFQYYEEEERQRGNFPDRFSGHQFPNYSSELNVNALLLGDSALYLCASSLTGGANYGYTFGSGTRLTVV.